The clone carrying this T cell receptor beta chain was observed a single time. What it recognizes is unknown. The data belong to a study of cytomegalovirus exposure and HLA in healthy donors. The germline CDR1 and CDR2 sequences are ENHRY and SYGVKD. The CDR3 runs to 16 residues. With V trimmed by 2 bases and J by 7 bases, 9 bases remained unmatched. Method: immunoSEQ multiplex PCR; TCRdb's copy keeps in-frame clones and lacks some. The sample lists some 46,000 clones; around nine tenths were seen once. General observations from the study: In the roughly 130 validation repertoires, a later analysis found that first-cohort TCR clusters tended to co-occur. Despite most TCR sequences being rare, some public TCRs occurred in many donors. The classifier reportedly diagnosed cytomegalovirus status with high sensitivity and specificity.

The sequencing sample was made of PBMCs. The chain carries TRBV10-3 and TRBJ2-7; 12 nucleotides line up with TRBD1. The receptor was derived from a man between 18 and 29 years old in good health and CMV-seronegative. The CDR3 DNA reads TGTGCCATCAGTGAGGTATTGGGACAGGGGGCTGGGGAGCAGTACTTC. This encodes CAISEVLGQGAGEQYF.